In its sample, the clone carrying this TCR beta chain was seen many times. As yet, its antigen is unknown. This specimen belongs to a study of read filtering for tumor transcriptome and immune sequencing. Study-level information: Revised staging placed about 8 patients in R-ISS I, 15 to 20 in II, more than five in III.

Molecular barcoded adaptors covering alpha/delta and beta/gamma chains were used on around 370 ng RNA. MiXCR was run by TCRdb on the reads, yielding one entry per CDR3 protein. The sample carries fewer than 50,000 distinct CDR3 sequences, around 15% recorded once. Losses at the gene ends were 2 bases for V and 5 bases for J; bases not matched to a gene: 1. The CDR3 runs 13 residues. Germline CDR1 and CDR2: SGHNT and YENEEA. Study-wide results and limits: RNA-seq captured clonotypes less deeply and reliably than IR-seq. This fraction held mixed bone marrow immune cells after CD138-negative sorting.

The chain employs TRBV11-3 and TRBJ2-7; 9 positions match TRBD1. The origin of this receptor is a donor over 35 with multiple myeloma. Sequences were obtained from a population of CD138-negative cells sorted from bone marrow. DNA for the CDR3: TGTGCCAGCAGCTTACGGACAGGGGACGAGCAGTACTTC. Translating it yields CASSLRTGDEQYF.